The 32 T cell receptor beta chains reported below all come from one sample, sequenced in a study of cytomegalovirus exposure and HLA in healthy donors. The PCR had 60 Vbeta and 13 Jbeta primers. Sequencing used immunoSEQ multiplex PCR; TCRdb keeps in-frame clones, though not all of them. Among roughly 130,000 clones listed, 65% to 85% were seen once. The sample comprised PBMCs. These TCRs come from a boy between 10 and 17 years old in good health and CMV-seronegative.

V and J are TRBV6-1 and TRBJ1-1; maybe TRBD1 (5 bases). CDR1 is MNHNS, CDR2 SASEGT, per germline. CDR3 length equals 13 residues. Trimming took 7 bases from V and 1 from J, leaving 10 bases between them. The chain's CDR3 is CASNRQTNTEAFF. CDR3 nucleotide sequence: TGTGCCAGCAACCGACAGACGAACACTGAAGCTTTCTTT.

This clone was detected only a few times. The rearrangement links TRBV5-6 to TRBJ2-6; the D gene is possibly TRBD2 (6 bases). Germline lookup yields CDR1 SGHDT and CDR2 YYEEEE. The CDR3 runs to 18 residues. Trimming cost V 0 bases and J 0 bases, with 13 bases left between them. CDR3 in amino acids: CASSLVGGPDSGANVLTF. CDR3 nucleotides: TGTGCCAGCAGCTTGGTCGGAGGGCCCGACTCTGGGGCCAACGTCCTGACTTTC.

This sequence joins TRBV7-9 and TRBJ2-2; 13 positions match TRBD2. The CDR3 extends over 18 amino acids. Germline V lookup: CDR1 SEHNR, CDR2 FQNEAQ (reference sequence). V shed 4 bases, J shed 4 bases, and the junction held 9 bases outside the gene matches. The CDR3 region is CASSSSSGTSGVTGELFF. CDR3 DNA sequence: TGTGCCAGCAGCTCATCTTCCGGGACTAGCGGGGTCACCGGGGAGCTGTTTTTT.

V is TRBV5-1 and J is TRBJ2-7; D is possibly TRBD2 (7 bases). Trimming pared 5 bases from V and 3 bases from J, leaving 15 bases between. The CDR3 has 14 amino acids. From germline, CDR1 is SGHRS and CDR2 YFSETQ. CDR3 bases: TGCGCCAGCAGTCGGGACACGGGGGGCTACGAGCAGTACTTC. As protein: CASSRDTGGYEQYF. The whole variable domain, remainder taken from reference TRBV5-1 and TRBJ2-7, is KAGVTQTPRYLIKTRGQQVTLSCSPISGHRSVSWYQQTPGQGLQFLFEYFSETQRNKGNFPGRFSGRQFSNSRSEMNVSTLELGDSALYLCASSRDTGGYEQYFGPGTRLTVT.

This clone was counted between two and nine times. The chain links TRBV5-6 to TRBJ1-1; possibly TRBD1 for D (5 bases). Germline loops: CDR1 SGHDT, CDR2 YYEEEE. The CDR3 is made up of 14 amino acids. Trimming pared 4 bases from V and 4 bases from J, leaving 14 bases between. The CDR3 protein is CASSGAGMSTEAFF. The CDR3 DNA reads TGTGCCAGCAGCGGGGCAGGGATGAGCACTGAAGCTTTCTTT.

The rearrangement joins TRBV6-5 to TRBJ1-2; the D gene is possibly TRBD1 (5 bases). The CDR3 extends over 12 amino acids. Germline CDR1 MNHEY, CDR2 SVGAGI. The ends were cut back, 7 bases at V and 6 bases at J, with 12 bases in the middle. This chain's CDR3 is CASTQGLNGYTF. DNA of the CDR3: TGTGCCAGCACCCAGGGTCTAAATGGCTACACCTTC.

This clone was detected only a few times. This rearrangement joins TRBV30 to TRBJ1-2; no reliable D call. The V gene lost 2 bases and the J gene lost 2 bases, with 15 bases spanning the gap. The CDR3 consists of 15 residues. Germline V lookup: CDR1 GTSNPN, CDR2 SVGIG (reference sequence). The CDR3 region is CAWSPRSGPNYGYTF. CDR3 bases: TGTGCCTGGAGTCCCCGCAGCGGCCCAAACTATGGCTACACCTTC. Full variable domain (remainder filled in from reference TRBV30 and TRBJ1-2): SQTIHQWPATLVQPVGSPLSLECTVEGTSNPNLYWYRQAAGRGLQLLFYSVGIGQISSEVPQNLSASRPQDRQFILSSKKLLLSDSGFYLCAWSPRSGPNYGYTFGSGTRLTVV.

The chain carries TRBV7-2 and TRBJ1-3; D is unclear. This CDR3 spans 17 amino acids. Germline V lookup: CDR1 SGHTA, CDR2 FQGNSA. V gave up 4 bases and J gave up 4 bases, with 20 bases separating them. This CDR3 reads CASSSWADLTGGNTIYF. Written as DNA, the CDR3 is TGTGCCAGCAGCTCCTGGGCCGACTTAACGGGAGGAAACACCATATATTTT. Combining the CDR3 with reference TRBV7-2 and TRBJ1-3 gives the whole variable domain GAGVSQSPSNKVTEKGKDVELRCDPISGHTALYWYRQSLGQGLEFLIYFQGNSAPDKSGLPSDRFSAERTGGSVSTLTIQRTQQEDSAVYLCASSSWADLTGGNTIYFGEGSWLTVV.

The CDR3 nucleotides are TGTGCCAGCGCAACACCCCTTCGAGGAGATACGCAGTATTTT. Residues: CASATPLRGDTQYF. The chain joins TRBV10-3 to TRBJ2-3, with D unresolved. Germline values: CDR1 ENHRY, CDR2 SYGVKD. V lost 10 bases, J lost 5 bases, and 19 bases lay in between. This CDR3 has 14 residues.

V gene TRBV27 combines with J gene TRBJ2-6; 9 bases line up with TRBD2. The CDR3 consists of 17 residues. V lost 8 bases, J lost 0 bases, and 8 bases stayed unmatched. CDR1 MNHEY and CDR2 SMNVEV come from the germline V gene (reference sequence). CDR3 sequence (DNA): TGTGCCAGCCGGGATAGCGGGAGCCCCTCTGGGGCCAACGTCCTGACTTTC. Translating it yields CASRDSGSPSGANVLTF.

This clone has a single count. This chain links TRBV7-2 with TRBJ2-1; 7 positions match TRBD2. V lost 3 bases and J lost 7; bases outside the gene matches: 3. The CDR3 spans 13 residues. CDR1 SGHTA and CDR2 FQGNSA come from the germline V gene. CDR3 amino acids: CASSFGGGNEQFF. The CDR3 DNA follows: TGTGCCAGCAGCTTCGGGGGAGGGAATGAGCAGTTCTTC.

There are a few counts of this clone. V gene TRBV27 combines with J gene TRBJ2-5, with D possibly being TRBD1 (6 bases). The CDR3 runs 17 residues. The V and J ends lost 5 bases and 4 bases respectively, with 23 bases between them. The germline V gene encodes CDR1 MNHEY and CDR2 SMNVEV (reference sequence). The CDR3 sequence: CASSRTPPQGLGETQYF. The CDR3 bases are TGTGCCAGCAGTCGCACCCCCCCGCAGGGGCTAGGAGAGACCCAGTACTTC.

The gene calls are TRBV9 and TRBJ1-4; 11 bases match TRBD1. V lost 2 bases and J lost 7; bases outside the gene matches: 4. This CDR3 is built from 15 residues. The V gene's germline CDR1 is SGDLS and CDR2 YYNGEE. The CDR3 DNA follows: TGTGCCAGCAGCGTCGGACAGGGGGCAAGTGAAAAACTGTTTTTT. Translated, it gives CASSVGQGASEKLFF.

The genes are TRBV2 and TRBJ2-2; D possibly corresponds to TRBD1 (5 bases). This CDR3 is built from 14 residues. Trimming took off 4 bases at V and 1 base at J, with 7 bases between the two ends. In germline, CDR1 is SNHLY, CDR2 FYNNEI. The CDR3 reads CASSAGQNTGELFF. Here the CDR3 DNA reads TGTGCCAGCAGTGCTGGACAGAACACCGGGGAGCTGTTTTTT. Supplemented by reference TRBV2 and TRBJ2-2, the full variable domain reads EPEVTQTPSHQVTQMGQEVILRCVPISNHLYFYWYRQILGQKVEFLVSFYNNEISEKSEIFDDQFSVERPDGSNFTLKIRSTKLEDSAMYFCASSAGQNTGELFFGEGSRLTVL.

This clone was found once. V and J are TRBV4-2 and TRBJ1-2; 8 bases are a match to TRBD1. The CDR3 sequence is 16 residues long. Unmatched junction bases numbered 9, after V lost 1 base and J lost 5 bases. Germline lookup yields CDR1 LGHNA and CDR2 YNFKEQ. The CDR3 reads CASSQVVSGGWYGYTF. The CDR3 coding sequence is TGTGCCAGCAGCCAAGTTGTTTCAGGGGGCTGGTATGGCTACACCTTC.

J is TRBJ2-2 and V is TRBV4-1, with 9 bases aligning to TRBD1. V lost 5 bases to trimming and J lost 2 bases; unmatched junction nucleotides: 12. The CDR3 length is 18 residues. CDR1 is MGHRA, CDR2 YSYEKL, per germline. The CDR3 sequence is CASSARQGDPANTGELFF. In DNA form, the CDR3 reads TGCGCCAGCAGCGCCCGACAGGGGGACCCCGCCAACACCGGGGAGCTGTTTTTT.

V gene TRBV2 combines with J gene TRBJ2-5; D possibly corresponds to TRBD1 (5 bases). V dropped 6 bases and J dropped 5 bases, with 10 bases sitting between them. Per the germline V gene, CDR1 is SNHLY and CDR2 is FYNNEI. The CDR3 totals 12 residues. The CDR3 is CASSQGRETQYF. DNA of the CDR3: TGTGCCAGCAGCCAGGGTAGGGAGACCCAGTACTTC.

This chain joins TRBV28 and TRBJ2-5, with TRBD2 matching over 8 bases. Germline trimming cut 7 bases from V and 4 bases from J; bases unmatched to any gene: 8. CDR3 length: 14 amino acids. Germline-derived CDR1 and CDR2 are MDHEN and SYDVKM. The CDR3 DNA reads as TGTGCCAGCATCCGGGAGGGCCTCGGAGAGACCCAGTACTTC. Translated, it gives CASIREGLGETQYF.

The V gene is TRBV7-2, the J gene TRBJ1-1, with D tentatively TRBD1 (6 bases). This CDR3 comprises 16 residues. Trimming pared 6 bases from V and 1 base from J, leaving 18 bases between. CDR1 and CDR2 from the germline V gene are SGHTA and FQGNSA. This chain's CDR3 is CASSQGVQGRNTEAFF. CDR3 coding DNA: TGTGCCAGCAGTCAAGGGGTGCAGGGGCGGAACACTGAAGCTTTCTTT.

This rearrangement joins TRBV6-5 to TRBJ1-1; D possibly corresponds to TRBD1 (6 bases). In germline, CDR1 is MNHEY, CDR2 SVGAGI. The CDR3 is 14 amino acids. The V and J ends lost 8 bases and 4 bases respectively, with 17 bases between them. This chain's CDR3 is CASLPTGSVTEAFF. CDR3 sequence (DNA): TGTGCCAGCCTGCCCACAGGGTCGGTCACTGAAGCTTTCTTT.

This chain joins TRBV7-9 and TRBJ2-1; D might be TRBD2 (6 bases). Trimming shortened V by 0 bases and J by 0 bases, and 9 bases separated the two germline ends. This CDR3 region has 16 residues. Per the germline V gene, CDR1 is SEHNR and CDR2 is FQNEAQ (reference sequence). The CDR3 region is CASSLARGRSYNEQFF. CDR3 DNA: TGTGCCAGCAGCTTAGCGCGGGGACGCTCCTACAATGAGCAGTTCTTC.

The rearrangement joins TRBV2 to TRBJ2-1, with D possibly TRBD1 on 6 matching bases. Germline V lookup: CDR1 SNHLY, CDR2 FYNNEI. The germline V and J ends were trimmed by 6 bases and 5 bases, with 17 bases remaining between them. The CDR3 spans 15 residues. CDR3 nucleotides: TGTGCCAGCAGCCCCCGGGCGGACAGCCACAATGAGCAGTTCTTC. Translation gives CASSPRADSHNEQFF. The variable domain in full, completed from reference TRBV2 and TRBJ2-1, reads EPEVTQTPSHQVTQMGQEVILRCVPISNHLYFYWYRQILGQKVEFLVSFYNNEISEKSEIFDDQFSVERPDGSNFTLKIRSTKLEDSAMYFCASSPRADSHNEQFFGPGTRLTVL.

This clone was counted a few times. This chain's CDR3 is CASSVGSGSSGELFF. Written as DNA, the CDR3 is TGTGCCAGCAGCGTAGGTAGCGGGAGCAGCGGGGAGCTGTTTTTT. The chain carries TRBV9 and TRBJ2-2; TRBD2 aligns across 9 bases. Unmatched junction bases numbered 4, after V lost 0 bases and J lost 7 bases. Per germline, CDR1 SGDLS and CDR2 YYNGEE. CDR3 length: 15 amino acids.

This chain connects TRBV7-6 to TRBJ2-7; maybe TRBD2 (5 bases). V was clipped by 1 base and J by 7 bases, with 14 bases between them. Germline V gene data show CDR1 as SGHVS and CDR2 as FNYEAQ. The CDR3 length is 14 residues. In nucleotides, the CDR3 is TGTGCCAGCAGCTTAGGTTACGGGCCGGGGGAGCAGTACTTC. This gives the protein CASSLGYGPGEQYF.

This clone was recorded once. The CDR3 spells CAISLTDNYGYTF. In DNA form, the CDR3 reads TGTGCCATCAGTCTGACAGATAACTATGGCTACACCTTC. This chain uses TRBV10-3 with TRBJ1-2; D perhaps matches TRBD1 (5 bases). Germline CDR1 and CDR2: ENHRY and SYGVKD. V shed 5 bases and J shed 1 base, with 8 bases lying between them. This CDR3 contains 13 residues.

This clone showed up just a few times. The chain links TRBV5-1 to TRBJ1-1; D is possibly TRBD1 (5 bases). The CDR3 totals 14 residues. Germline V lookup: CDR1 SGHRS, CDR2 YFSETQ. V was trimmed by 1 base and J by 1 base, leaving 8 bases between them. CDR3 protein: CASSLRGTNTEAFF. Written as DNA, the CDR3 is TGCGCCAGCAGCTTGCGGGGGACGAACACTGAAGCTTTCTTT.

V usage is TRBV4-1 and J usage is TRBJ1-3; unclear D gene. Germline V gene data show CDR1 as MGHRA and CDR2 as YSYEKL. CDR3 length: 16 amino acids. V lost 1 base to trimming and J lost 0 bases, with 10 bases between them. CDR3 in amino acids: CASSQGYSISGNTIYF. The CDR3 bases are TGCGCCAGCAGCCAAGGCTACTCCATCTCTGGAAACACCATATATTTT.

The table lists this clone with a few counts. V gene TRBV6-1 combines with J gene TRBJ2-6; D gene ambiguous. Germline V CDR1 and CDR2: MNHNS, SASEGT. The CDR3 consists of 15 residues. Deletions cut 0 bases from V and 1 base from J, with 4 bases between. The CDR3 coding sequence is TGTGCCAGCAGTGAAGCTCGGTCTGGGGCCAACGTCCTGACTTTC. Translation: CASSEARSGANVLTF.

The chain carries TRBV28 and TRBJ2-1; maybe TRBD2 (6 bases). Per the germline V gene, CDR1 is MDHEN and CDR2 is SYDVKM. The CDR3 totals 16 residues. The ends were cut back, 5 bases at V and 3 bases at J, with 17 bases in the middle. The DNA for the CDR3 is TGTGCCAGCAGTCCTCCCTGGGGGGTGAACTACAATGAGCAGTTCTTC. It is translated as CASSPPWGVNYNEQFF.

The chain is built from TRBV19 and TRBJ1-2; D not resolved. From germline, CDR1 is LNHDA and CDR2 SQIVND (reference sequence). Trimming shortened V by 6 bases and J by 3 bases, and 17 bases separated the two germline ends. The CDR3 is made up of 15 amino acids. The CDR3 is CASSLISFGDYGYTF. The DNA for the CDR3 is TGTGCCAGTAGCCTAATTAGTTTCGGGGACTATGGCTACACCTTC.

The V call is TRBV2, the J call TRBJ2-2, with 7 nucleotides matching TRBD1. The V gene's germline CDR1 is SNHLY and CDR2 FYNNEI. There are 13 residues in the CDR3. V lost 10 bases and J lost 5; bases outside the gene matches: 7. DNA of the CDR3: TGTGCCACCACGACAGGGAGAACCGGGGAGCTGTTTTTT. It translates to CATTTGRTGELFF.

CDR3: CASSLGVIPEQFF. DNA for the CDR3: TGTGCCAGCAGCTTAGGAGTGATTCCTGAGCAGTTCTTC. This sequence joins TRBV7-9 and TRBJ2-1; D call uncertain. The germline CDR1 and CDR2 sequences are SEHNR and FQNEAQ (reference sequence). CDR3 size: 13 residues. The V gene lost 1 base and the J gene lost 9 bases, with 10 bases spanning the gap.